Below, 20 T cell receptor beta chains from the same sample are listed, as sequenced in a study of blood T cell repertoires in COVID-19. The assay was immunoSEQ multiplex PCR, and TCRdb's table has in-frame clones only and misses some. This table holds some 290,000 clones, around 87% found once. Sequenced input: peripheral blood. The receptors here all came from a woman aged 45-65 years who had recovered from COVID-19.

This chain uses TRBV7-2 with TRBJ1-5; D unclear. The CDR3 contains 13 residues. The germline CDR1 and CDR2 sequences are SGHTA and FQGNSA. Between the trimmed V and J ends, which lost 6 bases and 1 base, there was a span of 7 bases. Written as DNA, the CDR3 is TGTGCCAGCAGTCGCGCGAGCAATCAGCCCCAGCATTTT. Translating it yields CASSRASNQPQHF.

The chain couples TRBV5-5 to TRBJ1-1; D unresolved. The CDR3 has 13 amino acids. V was pared by 8 bases and J by 5 bases, with 16 bases between. The germline CDR1 and CDR2 sequences are SGHKS and YYEKEE (reference sequence). The CDR3 DNA sequence: TGTGCCAGTACCGAGGAGGGTTGGACTGAAGCTTTCTTT. Amino acid sequence: CASTEEGWTEAFF. The entire variable domain, with the rest obtained from reference TRBV5-5 and TRBJ1-1, is as follows: DAGVTQSPTHLIKTRGQQVTLRCSPISGHKSVSWYQQVLGQGPQFIFQYYEKEERGRGNFPDRFSARQFPNYSSELNVNALLLGDSALYLCASTEEGWTEAFFGQGTRLTVV.

The chain employs TRBV19 and TRBJ2-1, with 7 bases fitting TRBD2. Losses at the gene ends were 6 bases for V and 4 bases for J; bases not matched to a gene: 12. The germline V gene encodes CDR1 LNHDA and CDR2 SQIVND (reference sequence). The CDR3 covers 16 residues. CDR3 sequence: CASSRGSVSSYNEQFF. CDR3 in DNA: TGTGCCAGTAGCCGCGGGAGCGTTTCGAGTTACAATGAGCAGTTCTTC.

This chain connects TRBV7-2 to TRBJ2-4, with a tentative D call TRBD2 (5 bases). V lost 5 bases and J lost 7, with 15 bases in between. The CDR3 runs 14 residues. Germline V gene lookup returns CDR1 SGHTA and CDR2 FQGNSA. CDR3 nucleotides: TGTGCCAGCAGCGCCGGGCTAGCTAGGAACATTCAGTACTTC. Encoded protein: CASSAGLARNIQYF.

This chain links TRBV27 with TRBJ1-1; 7 bases map to TRBD1. V was clipped by 0 bases and J by 4 bases; unmatched bases: 8. CDR1 and CDR2 (germline): MNHEY, SMNVEV (reference sequence). The length of the CDR3 is 16 residues. The CDR3 here is CASSLSQGGVRTEAFF. In DNA form, the CDR3 reads TGTGCCAGCAGTTTATCCCAGGGGGGAGTGCGCACTGAAGCTTTCTTT.

This rearrangement joins TRBV3-1 (or the pseudogene TRBV3-2) to TRBJ1-5; 7 bases align to TRBD1. CDR1 and CDR2 (germline): LGHDT, YNNKEL (reference sequence). The CDR3 spans 17 residues. Germline trimming cut 4 bases from V and 3 bases from J; bases unmatched to any gene: 12. CDR3 sequence: CASSPFPRGSANQPQHF. For the CDR3, the DNA is TGTGCCAGCAGCCCATTTCCCAGGGGGTCGGCCAATCAGCCCCAGCATTTT.

V usage is TRBV9 and J usage is TRBJ1-2; a possible D gene is TRBD1 (6 bases). CDR3 size: 13 residues. Germline CDR1 is SGDLS and CDR2 is YYNGEE. Trimming stripped 6 bases from V and 2 bases from J, with 11 bases between. The CDR3 nucleotides are TGTGCCAGCACCAGGGACACAAACTATGGCTACACCTTC. It encodes CASTRDTNYGYTF.

V gene TRBV7-2 combines with J gene TRBJ1-6; TRBD1 agrees at 10 bases. The CDR3 is 14 amino acids. CDR1 and CDR2 (germline): SGHTA, FQGNSA. V dropped 5 bases and J dropped 9; count of bases not matched to a gene: 4. Here the CDR3 reads CASSPWDRGSPLHF. In nucleotides, the CDR3 is TGTGCCAGCAGCCCATGGGACAGGGGTTCACCCCTCCACTTT.

This chain joins TRBV3-1 (or the pseudogene TRBV3-2) and TRBJ2-7; TRBD2 matches at 9 bases. CDR1 is LGHDT and CDR2 is YNNKEL in the germline V gene (reference sequence). With 6 bases clipped from V and 5 bases from J, the junction kept 17 bases outside the gene matches. The CDR3 covers 17 residues. DNA of the CDR3: TGTGCCAGCAGGCCCAGCCGCGGGAGGGCCCTCGGGCACGAGCAGTACTTC. Its protein product is CASRPSRGRALGHEQYF.

The J gene is TRBJ1-2, the V gene TRBV2; D might be TRBD1 (5 bases). Germline CDR1 and CDR2: SNHLY and FYNNEI. The CDR3 totals 12 residues. Deletions cut 8 bases from V and 3 bases from J, with 10 bases between. CDR3 DNA sequence: TGTGCCAGCGGGGGAGGGGACTATGGCTACACCTTC. Amino acids: CASGGGDYGYTF.

The chain is built from TRBV29-1 and TRBJ2-7; D remains ambiguous. With 6 bases removed from V and 2 bases from J, the gap between germline ends came to 8 bases. The CDR3 has 11 residues. The germline CDR1 and CDR2 sequences are SQVTM and ANQGSEA. The CDR3 reads CSVFSTYEQYF. The CDR3 bases are TGCAGCGTGTTTAGTACCTACGAGCAGTACTTC.

Written as DNA, the CDR3 is TGTGCCAGTAGTATTCCCGGGGGGCGCCGGTCAGATACGCAGTATTTT. Its protein is CASSIPGGRRSDTQYF. V and J are TRBV19 and TRBJ2-3; the D gene is possibly TRBD2 (7 bases). This CDR3 has 16 amino acids. CDR1 is LNHDA, CDR2 SQIVND, per germline (reference sequence). The germline V and J ends were trimmed by 3 bases and 4 bases, with 17 bases remaining between them.

This clone was seen once. The gene calls are TRBV10-3 and TRBJ2-7; 12 bases fit TRBD2. Trimming cost V 2 bases and J 5 bases; bases outside gene matches: 7. The CDR3 has 16 amino acids. Germline values: CDR1 ENHRY, CDR2 SYGVKD. The CDR3 DNA is TGTGCCATCAGTGAGCCGACTAGCGGGAGAATCAACGAGCAGTACTTC. It yields the protein CAISEPTSGRINEQYF.

The V call is TRBV6-5, the J call TRBJ1-2, with D perhaps matching TRBD1 (6 bases). The CDR3 is 12 residues long. V gave up 6 bases and J gave up 3 bases, with 8 bases separating them. Germline CDR1 is MNHEY and CDR2 is SVGAGI. The CDR3 DNA reads TGTGCCAGCAGCCGGACAGACTATGGCTACACCTTC. Translated: CASSRTDYGYTF.

The chain combines TRBV7-3 with TRBJ2-1; TRBD2 matches at 12 bases. After removal of 4 bases from V and 3 bases from J, the junction contained 4 bases not matched to a gene. The germline gives CDR1 SGHTA, CDR2 FQGTGA. This CDR3 spans 16 amino acids. CDR3 DNA sequence: TGTGCCAGCAGCTCAGGACTAGCGGGGATCTACAATGAGCAGTTCTTC. Its protein is CASSSGLAGIYNEQFF. The complete variable domain, with remaining parts taken from reference TRBV7-3 and TRBJ2-1, reads GAGVSQTPSNKVTEKGKYVELRCDPISGHTALYWYRQSLGQGPEFLIYFQGTGAADDSGLPNDRFFAVRPEGSVSTLKIQRTERGDSAVYLCASSSGLAGIYNEQFFGPGTRLTVL.

This chain links TRBV7-2 with TRBJ2-7; possible D gene TRBD2, 6 bases. The CDR3 is made up of 13 amino acids. Trimming stripped 6 bases from V and 6 bases from J, with 15 bases between. Germline CDR1 SGHTA, CDR2 FQGNSA. CDR3 in amino acids: CASRRDWDPEQYF. Here the CDR3 DNA reads TGTGCCAGCAGGAGGGACTGGGACCCCGAGCAGTACTTC.

The genes are TRBV7-2 and TRBJ1-2; TRBD1 is a possible D gene (5 bases). Germline V gives CDR1 SGHTA, CDR2 FQGNSA. Trimming took off 1 base at V and 7 bases at J, with 13 bases between the two ends. The CDR3 covers 14 residues. This CDR3 is CASSLDHRWGGYTF. DNA for the CDR3: TGTGCCAGCAGCTTAGATCACAGGTGGGGTGGCTACACCTTC.

The chain couples TRBV9 to TRBJ2-2, with TRBD1 identical over 7 bases. Germline V lookup: CDR1 SGDLS, CDR2 YYNGEE. The J segment lost 5 bases and the V segment lost 1 base, leaving 11 bases of the junction unmatched. The CDR3 loop spans 17 amino acids. As DNA, the CDR3 is TGTGCCAGCAGCGTAATATCCGACAGGGCTCTTACCGGGGAGCTGTTTTTT. It is translated as CASSVISDRALTGELFF.

The CDR3 reads CASSVDPLGVNTEAFF. CDR3 sequence (DNA): TGTGCCAGCAGCGTAGACCCCTTAGGGGTGAACACTGAAGCTTTCTTT. The V and J genes are TRBV9 and TRBJ1-1, with D perhaps TRBD1 (5 bases). Trimming stripped 0 bases from V and 0 bases from J, with 12 bases between. Germline V gene lookup returns CDR1 SGDLS and CDR2 YYNGEE. CDR3 length: 16 residues.

The rearrangement joins TRBV6-2 or TRBV6-3 to TRBJ1-3; D gene uncertain. Deletions cut 5 bases from V and 1 base from J, with 6 bases between. The CDR3 consists of 13 residues. CDR1 and CDR2 from the germline V gene are MNHEY and SVGEGT. DNA for the CDR3: TGTGCCAGCAGTATGACATCTGGAAACACCATATATTTT. Protein sequence: CASSMTSGNTIYF.